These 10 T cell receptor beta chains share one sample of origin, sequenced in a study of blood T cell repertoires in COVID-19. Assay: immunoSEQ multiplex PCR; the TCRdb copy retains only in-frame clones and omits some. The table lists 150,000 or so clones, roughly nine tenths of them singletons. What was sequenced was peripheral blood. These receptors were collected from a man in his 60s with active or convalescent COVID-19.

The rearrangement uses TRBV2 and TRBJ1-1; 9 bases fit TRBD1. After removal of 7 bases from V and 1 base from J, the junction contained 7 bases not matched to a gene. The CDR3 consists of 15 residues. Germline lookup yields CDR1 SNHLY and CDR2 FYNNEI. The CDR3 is CASKPWDRANTEAFF. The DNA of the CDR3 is TGTGCCAGCAAGCCCTGGGACAGGGCGAACACTGAAGCTTTCTTT.

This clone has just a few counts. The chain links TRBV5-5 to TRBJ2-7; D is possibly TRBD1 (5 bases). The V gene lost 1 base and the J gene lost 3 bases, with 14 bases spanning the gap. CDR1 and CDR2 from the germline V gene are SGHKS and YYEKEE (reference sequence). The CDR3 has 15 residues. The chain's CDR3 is CASSLSTGVYYEQYF. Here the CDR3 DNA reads TGTGCCAGCAGCTTGAGTACAGGCGTGTACTACGAGCAGTACTTC.

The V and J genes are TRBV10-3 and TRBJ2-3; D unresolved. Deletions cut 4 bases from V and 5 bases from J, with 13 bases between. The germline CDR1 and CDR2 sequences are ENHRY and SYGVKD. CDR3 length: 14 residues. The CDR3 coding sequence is TGTGCCATCAGTGCGGTTCTAGATGTAGATACGCAGTATTTT. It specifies CAISAVLDVDTQYF.

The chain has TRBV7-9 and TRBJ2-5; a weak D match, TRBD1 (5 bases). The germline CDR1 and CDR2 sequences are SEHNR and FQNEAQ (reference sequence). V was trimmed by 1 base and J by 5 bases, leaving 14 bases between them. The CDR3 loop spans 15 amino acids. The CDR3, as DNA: TGTGCCAGCAGCTTAGAAGGGGCCAGGTGGGAGACCCAGTACTTC. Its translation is CASSLEGARWETQYF.

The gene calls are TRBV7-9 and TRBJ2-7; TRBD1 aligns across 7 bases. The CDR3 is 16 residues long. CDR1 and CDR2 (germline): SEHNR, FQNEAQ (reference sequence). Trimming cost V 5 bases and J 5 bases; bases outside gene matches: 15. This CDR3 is CASSTYRQGLSNEQYF. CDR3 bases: TGTGCCAGCAGCACTTACCGACAGGGCCTAAGTAACGAGCAGTACTTC.

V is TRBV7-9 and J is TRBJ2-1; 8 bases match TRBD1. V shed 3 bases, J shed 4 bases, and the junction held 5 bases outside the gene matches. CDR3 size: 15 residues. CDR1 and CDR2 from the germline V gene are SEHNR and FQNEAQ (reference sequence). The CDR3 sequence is CASSFWTGLYNEQFF. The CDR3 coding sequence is TGTGCCAGCAGCTTTTGGACAGGGTTGTACAATGAGCAGTTCTTC.

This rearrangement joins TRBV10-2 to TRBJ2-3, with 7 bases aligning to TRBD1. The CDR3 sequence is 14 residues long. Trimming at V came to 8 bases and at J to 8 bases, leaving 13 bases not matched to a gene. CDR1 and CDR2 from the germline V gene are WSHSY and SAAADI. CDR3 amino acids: CASLTGSRVGTQYF. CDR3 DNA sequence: TGCGCCAGCTTGACAGGGTCTCGCGTAGGTACGCAGTATTTT.

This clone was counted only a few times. CDR3 sequence reads: CASSQDQQGAVYGYTF. The CDR3 DNA reads as TGTGCCAGCAGCCAAGACCAACAGGGGGCTGTCTATGGCTACACCTTC. The chain recombines TRBV3-1 (or the pseudogene TRBV3-2) with TRBJ1-2; 9 bases are shared with TRBD1. The CDR3 is made up of 16 amino acids. Unmatched junction bases numbered 6, after V lost 0 bases and J lost 4 bases. Germline lookup yields CDR1 LGHDT and CDR2 YNNKEL (reference sequence).

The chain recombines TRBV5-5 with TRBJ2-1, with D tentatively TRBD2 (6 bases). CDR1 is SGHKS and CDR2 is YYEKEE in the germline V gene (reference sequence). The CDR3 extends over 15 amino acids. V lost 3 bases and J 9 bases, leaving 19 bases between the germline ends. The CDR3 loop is CASSSRDPRRGEQFF. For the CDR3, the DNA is TGTGCCAGCAGCTCCCGGGACCCCCGGCGGGGTGAGCAGTTCTTC. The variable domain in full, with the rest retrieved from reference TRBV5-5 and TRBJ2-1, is DAGVTQSPTHLIKTRGQQVTLRCSPISGHKSVSWYQQVLGQGPQFIFQYYEKEERGRGNFPDRFSARQFPNYSSELNVNALLLGDSALYLCASSSRDPRRGEQFFGPGTRLTVL.

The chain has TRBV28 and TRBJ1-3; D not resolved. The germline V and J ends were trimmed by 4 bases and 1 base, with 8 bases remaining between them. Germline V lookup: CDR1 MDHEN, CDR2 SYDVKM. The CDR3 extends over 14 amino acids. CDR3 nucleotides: TGTGCCAGCAGTTCCTCCCGTTCTGGAAACACCATATATTTT. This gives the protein CASSSSRSGNTIYF. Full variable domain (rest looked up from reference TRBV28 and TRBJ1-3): DVKVTQSSRYLVKRTGEKVFLECVQDMDHENMFWYRQDPGLGLRLIYFSYDVKMKEKGDIPEGYSVSREKKERFSLILESASTNQTSMYLCASSSSRSGNTIYFGEGSWLTVV.